This T cell receptor (beta chain) was documented in a study of patients and donors after allogeneic stem cell transplantation (dated by TCRdb to 2020 to 2022). This clonotype has a handful of counts. Its target antigen remains unknown. No much larger clone is present one base from it, and per-base qualities are unavailable. The protocol used for the library was RT-PCR. The sequencer was a NextSeq 550. The public sequencing data were trimmed at Q25 with fastp and processed into clonotypes with MiXCR by TCRdb, which kept only in-frame beta chains. One record per CDR3 amino acid sequence lists the most common genes and DNA. The sample has 900,000 to 1,000,000 distinct CDR3 sequences on record, approximately 19% of them singletons. Of the sample, 5% to 6.5% is held by the ten largest clones. The CDR3 contains 16 residues, cysteine and phenylalanine counted. CDR3 DNA only is kept here, 48 bases in frame from base 1. The germline V gene yields SGHAT for CDR1 and FQNNGV for CDR2. Trimmed from V: 4 bases; trimmed from J: 3 bases; junction bases lacking a gene match: 8.

The chain couples TRBV11-2 to TRBJ2-1; 8 bases in the middle match TRBD2. Sequencing was performed on blood, either unsorted or a sorted T cell fraction (not recorded which). This TCR was sampled from a human donor who was either an allogeneic HSCT recipient or a stem cell or donor lymphocyte infusion donor (not recorded which). It is not recorded whose cells these are; they may come from a transplant donor. The CDR3 sequence is CASSYRAGANYNEQFF. The DNA is as follows: TGTGCCAGCAGCTATCGAGCGGGGGCCAACTACAATGAGCAGTTCTTC.